These 16 T cell receptor beta chains came from one sample sequenced in a study of technical replicates of blood from a handful of donors (dated by TCRdb to the late 2010s). The library was obtained by the immunoSEQ multiplex PCR assay. Sourced from immuneACCESS, this table was stored by TCRdb with only in-frame sequences that have V and J called. A share of the clones is absent; for the studies checked, an unresolved V gene accounts for under half, and the remainder has no known explanation. A total of about 87,000 clones appear in this sample, more than 85% of them only once. The ten largest make up more than 0.3% of the sample. The sample taken for sequencing was T cells isolated from PBMCs. These receptors all come from a human donor in good health.

V is TRBV28 and J is TRBJ2-7, with TRBD1 identical over 7 bases. Unmatched junction bases numbered 10, after V lost 5 bases and J lost 12 bases. CDR1 is MDHEN, CDR2 SYDVKM, per germline. CDR3 size: 12 residues. The CDR3 sequence: CASSIFRDRRYF. CDR3 nucleotides: TGTGCCAGCAGTATCTTCCGGGACAGACGGTACTTC.

The chain employs TRBV21-1 and TRBJ1-1. TRBV21-1 is designated a pseudogene. The CDR3 has 11 residues. CDR3 in amino acids: CASSQCTRAFF. The DNA of the CDR3 is TGTGCCAGCAGCCAATGCACTAGGGCTTTCTTT.

This chain uses TRBV30 with TRBJ2-3; 9 bases align to TRBD2. V shed 3 bases and J 3 bases; nucleotides not matched to a gene: 13. The V gene's germline CDR1 is GTSNPN and CDR2 SVGIG (reference sequence). The CDR3 runs to 17 residues. CDR3 region: CAWSPGLAFSATDTQYF. The CDR3 DNA is TGTGCCTGGAGCCCGGGACTAGCCTTCTCGGCGACAGATACGCAGTATTTT.

The chain couples TRBV11-2 to TRBJ1-1; 12 bases map to TRBD1. Losses at the gene ends were 3 bases for V and 0 bases for J; bases not matched to a gene: 11. The CDR3 covers 19 residues. Germline values: CDR1 SGHAT, CDR2 FQNNGV. In DNA form, the CDR3 reads TGTGCCAGCAGCTTCGGCCACGGGACAGGGGGCAGGGTGAACACTGAAGCTTTCTTT. It translates to CASSFGHGTGGRVNTEAFF.

This chain uses TRBV18 with TRBJ2-7; tentative D call: TRBD2 (5 bases). Germline values: CDR1 KGHSH, CDR2 LQKENI. The germline V and J ends were trimmed by 0 bases and 4 bases, with 7 bases remaining between them. The CDR3 covers 13 residues. CDR3 sequence reads: CASSPPRGYEQYF. The CDR3 DNA follows: TGTGCCAGCTCACCACCCCGGGGTTACGAGCAGTACTTC. Supplemented by reference TRBV18 and TRBJ2-7, the full variable domain reads NAGVMQNPRHLVRRRGQEARLRCSPMKGHSHVYWYRQLPEEGLKFMVYLQKENIIDESGMPKERFSAEFPKEGPSILRIQQVVRGDSAAYFCASSPPRGYEQYFGPGTRLTVT.

The V call is TRBV2, the J call TRBJ1-4; TRBD1 matches at 11 bases. CDR1 SNHLY and CDR2 FYNNEI come from the germline V gene. The J segment lost 7 bases and the V segment lost 6 bases, leaving 7 bases of the junction unmatched. CDR3 size: 15 residues. CDR3 bases: TGTGCCAGCAGGGGCCAGGACAGGGGGCCTGAAAAACTGTTTTTT. Amino acid sequence: CASRGQDRGPEKLFF. Full variable domain (outside the CDR3, taken from reference TRBV2 and TRBJ1-4): EPEVTQTPSHQVTQMGQEVILRCVPISNHLYFYWYRQILGQKVEFLVSFYNNEISEKSEIFDDQFSVERPDGSNFTLKIRSTKLEDSAMYFCASRGQDRGPEKLFFGSGTQLSVL.

CDR3 loop: CASSHGGVGRDEQYF. The CDR3 DNA sequence: TGTGCCAGCAGCCACGGGGGGGTGGGGCGCGACGAGCAGTACTTC. This chain uses TRBV7-3 with TRBJ2-7, with TRBD2 identical over 8 bases. Germline loops: CDR1 SGHTA, CDR2 FQGTGA. Trimming at V came to 5 bases and at J to 5 bases, leaving 11 bases not matched to a gene. CDR3 length: 15 amino acids.

J is TRBJ1-5 and V is TRBV4-3; D not certain. CDR3 length: 13 residues. Germline V gene lookup returns CDR1 LGHNA and CDR2 YSLEER. V gave up 0 bases and J gave up 6 bases, with 6 bases separating them. Here the CDR3 reads CASSQDIGQPQHF. CDR3 sequence (DNA): TGCGCCAGCAGCCAAGATATCGGTCAGCCCCAGCATTTT.

The V gene is TRBV9, the J gene TRBJ2-7; tentative D call: TRBD1 (5 bases). In germline, CDR1 is SGDLS, CDR2 YYNGEE. V was shortened by 3 bases and J by 2 bases, with 15 bases between the two germline ends. The CDR3 totals 15 residues. The CDR3 nucleotides read TGTGCCAGCAGCGCGGACCTACAGGTTCCCTACGAGCAGTACTTC. Translated: CASSADLQVPYEQYF.

In nucleotides, the CDR3 is TGTGCCAGAAGCTTAGCAGTGGGACAGGGGGTTCAGCCCCAGCATTTT. The encoded protein is CARSLAVGQGVQPQHF. The rearrangement uses TRBV7-5 and TRBJ1-5; the D call TRBD1 from the table was never checked on the DNA. TRBV7-5 is a pseudogene locus. CDR3 length: 16 amino acids.

The V gene is TRBV6-6, the J gene TRBJ1-1; 7 bases map to TRBD1. CDR1 MNHNY and CDR2 SVGAGI come from the germline V gene (reference sequence). The V segment lost 5 bases and the J segment 5 bases; nucleotides outside the gene matches: 11. CDR3 length: 15 amino acids. The CDR3 bases are TGTGCCAGCAGTAGGTCAGGGGGAATTTGGACTGAAGCTTTCTTT. This codes for CASSRSGGIWTEAFF.

The chain carries TRBV11-1 and TRBJ2-7, with 8 bases identical to TRBD1. The CDR3 is 14 residues long. Germline V gene lookup returns CDR1 SGHAT and CDR2 FQDESV (reference sequence). V dropped 3 bases and J dropped 2; count of bases not matched to a gene: 3. CDR3 bases: TGTGCCAGCAGCTTGGGGACAGGAGCCTACGAGCAGTACTTC. Protein: CASSLGTGAYEQYF.

The chain recombines TRBV30 with TRBJ1-2; possible D gene TRBD1, 5 bases. From germline, CDR1 is GTSNPN and CDR2 SVGIG (reference sequence). The CDR3 contains 12 residues. The germline V and J ends were trimmed by 4 bases and 4 bases, with 10 bases remaining between them. Here the CDR3 DNA reads TGTGCCTGGAAGGCAGGGTCCTATGGCTACACCTTC. Amino acids: CAWKAGSYGYTF.

V is TRBV30 and J is TRBJ1-4, with a possible D match to TRBD1 (6 bases). From germline, CDR1 is GTSNPN and CDR2 SVGIG (reference sequence). V was pared by 2 bases and J by 5 bases, with 9 bases between. The CDR3 totals 13 residues. CDR3 sequence: CAWSTGKNEKLFF. CDR3 bases: TGTGCCTGGAGTACAGGGAAGAATGAAAAACTGTTTTTT.

This chain uses TRBV28 with TRBJ2-1; D not certain. Trimming left V 4 bases short and J 13 bases short, with 14 bases between. Germline V gene lookup returns CDR1 MDHEN and CDR2 SYDVKM. The length of the CDR3 is 12 residues. The CDR3 bases are TGTGCCAGCAGTTCCCCTTTGGAGATTCAGTTCTTC. Protein product: CASSSPLEIQFF. Based on the CDR3 plus reference TRBV28 and TRBJ2-1, the full variable domain is DVKVTQSSRYLVKRTGEKVFLECVQDMDHENMFWYRQDPGLGLRLIYFSYDVKMKEKGDIPEGYSVSREKKERFSLILESASTNQTSMYLCASSSPLEIQFFGPGTRLTVL.

This sequence joins TRBV29-1 and TRBJ2-1; 8 nucleotides match TRBD2. After removal of 8 bases from V and 5 bases from J, the junction contained 8 bases not matched to a gene. The CDR3 extends over 13 amino acids. Looked up from germline, CDR1 is SQVTM and CDR2 is ANQGSEA. CDR3 nucleotide sequence: TGCAGCACGACGATAGCGGGAAACAATGAGCAGTTCTTC. This translates into CSTTIAGNNEQFF.